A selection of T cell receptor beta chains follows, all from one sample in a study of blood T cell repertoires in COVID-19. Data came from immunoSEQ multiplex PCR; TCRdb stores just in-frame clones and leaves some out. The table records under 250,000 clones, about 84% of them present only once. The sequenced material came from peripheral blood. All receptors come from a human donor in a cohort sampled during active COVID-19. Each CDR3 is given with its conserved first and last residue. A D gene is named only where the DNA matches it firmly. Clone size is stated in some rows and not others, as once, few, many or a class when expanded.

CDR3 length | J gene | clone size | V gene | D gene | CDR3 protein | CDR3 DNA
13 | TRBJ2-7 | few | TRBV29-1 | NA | CSVLDSRGYEQYF | TGCAGCGTTCTTGACAGTAGAGGCTACGAGCAGTACTTC
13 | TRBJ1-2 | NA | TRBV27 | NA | CASSFGGSYGYTF | TGTGCCAGCAGTTTTGGGGGGTCCTATGGCTACACCTTC
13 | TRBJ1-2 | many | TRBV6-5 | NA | CASSSLVGGGYTF | TGTGCCAGCAGTTCCTTGGTAGGAGGTGGCTACACCTTC
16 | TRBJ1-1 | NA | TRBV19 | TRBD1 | CASSIPQGASNTEAFF | TGTGCCAGTAGTATCCCACAGGGGGCCTCCAACACTGAAGCTTTCTTT
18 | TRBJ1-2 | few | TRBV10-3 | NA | CAITDLTGSPSPNYGYTF | TGTGCCATCACCGATCTAACAGGGAGCCCCTCTCCTAACTATGGCTACACCTTC
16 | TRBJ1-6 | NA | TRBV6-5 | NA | CASSYLPRGGESPLHF | TGTGCCAGCAGTTACCTTCCCAGGGGAGGGGAGTCACCCCTCCACTTT
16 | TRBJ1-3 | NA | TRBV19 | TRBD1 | CASSSRRQGGGNTIYF | TGTGCCAGTAGTAGCCGCCGACAGGGAGGAGGAAACACCATATATTTT
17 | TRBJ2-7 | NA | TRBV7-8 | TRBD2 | CASSFLLAGAPTYEQYF | TGTGCCAGCAGCTTTTTACTAGCGGGAGCCCCAACCTACGAGCAGTACTTC
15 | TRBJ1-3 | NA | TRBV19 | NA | CASSALGAKGNTIYF | TGTGCCAGTAGTGCACTTGGGGCAAAAGGAAACACCATATATTTT
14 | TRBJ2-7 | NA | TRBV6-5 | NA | CASSGTGSWYEQYF | TGTGCCAGCAGCGGCACAGGGTCGTGGTACGAGCAGTACTTC
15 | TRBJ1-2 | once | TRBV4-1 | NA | CASSQQQGLSYGYTF | TGCGCCAGCAGCCAACAACAGGGCTTAAGCTATGGCTACACCTTC
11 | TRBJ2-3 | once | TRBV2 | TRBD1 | CASNRDRAQYF | TGTGCCAGTAACCGGGACAGGGCGCAGTATTTT
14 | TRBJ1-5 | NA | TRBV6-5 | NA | CASSPGQDVKPQHF | TGTGCCAGCAGCCCGGGACAAGACGTCAAGCCCCAGCATTTT
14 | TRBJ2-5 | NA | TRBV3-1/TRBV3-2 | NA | CASSAGPPRGTQYF | TGTGCCAGCAGCGCGGGACCTCCGAGGGGGACCCAGTACTTC
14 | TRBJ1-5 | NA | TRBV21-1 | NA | CASSKAGVNQPQHF | TGTGCCAGCAGCAAAGCAGGGGTCAATCAGCCCCAGCATTTT
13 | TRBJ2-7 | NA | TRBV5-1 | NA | CASSDYLIYEQYF | TGCGCCAGCAGCGACTATCTGATCTACGAGCAGTACTTC
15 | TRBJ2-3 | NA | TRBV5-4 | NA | CASSLEAGSTDTQYF | TGTGCCAGCAGCTTAGAGGCGGGAAGCACAGATACGCAGTATTTT
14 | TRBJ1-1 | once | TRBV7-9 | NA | CASYSLRGNTEAFF | TGTGCCAGCTACTCACTGCGGGGTAACACTGAAGCTTTCTTT
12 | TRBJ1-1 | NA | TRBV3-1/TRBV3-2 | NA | CASSFGGTEAFF | TGTGCCAGCAGCTTCGGGGGGACTGAAGCTTTCTTT
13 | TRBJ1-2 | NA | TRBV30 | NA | CAWSVGIDHGYTF | TGTGCCTGGAGTGTCGGGATCGACCATGGCTACACCTTC
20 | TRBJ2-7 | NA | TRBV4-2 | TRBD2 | CASSQIAGLAGSLSLYEQYF | TGTGCCAGCAGCCAAATAGCAGGACTAGCGGGATCCCTCTCCCTCTACGAGCAGTACTTC
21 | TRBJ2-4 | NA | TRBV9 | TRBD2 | CASSGSRPGLALYLAKNIQYF | TGTGCCAGCAGCGGTAGTAGGCCGGGACTAGCCTTATACCTAGCCAAAAACATTCAGTACTTC
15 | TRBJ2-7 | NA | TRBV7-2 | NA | CASSLDSESSYEQYF | TGTGCCAGCAGCTTGGACTCGGAGAGCTCCTACGAGCAGTACTTC
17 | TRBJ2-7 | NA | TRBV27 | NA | CASSLKGGRAFPYEQYF | TGTGCCAGCAGCCTCAAGGGGGGGCGGGCCTTTCCCTACGAGCAGTACTTC
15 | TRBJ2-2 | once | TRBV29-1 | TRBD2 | CSVSPSGGADGELFF | TGCAGCGTTTCCCCTAGCGGGGGGGCCGACGGGGAGCTGTTTTTT
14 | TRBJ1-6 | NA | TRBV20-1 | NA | CSASRLKQASPLHF | TGCAGTGCTAGTCGGCTAAAACAGGCTTCACCCCTCCACTTT
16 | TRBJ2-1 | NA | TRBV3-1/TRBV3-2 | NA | CASSQDLGQTSNEQFF | TGTGCCAGCAGCCAAGACTTGGGCCAAACTTCCAATGAGCAGTTCTTC
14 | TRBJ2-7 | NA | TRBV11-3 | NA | CASSFCGVTYEQYF | TGTGCCAGCAGCTTCTGCGGGGTGACCTACGAGCAGTACTTC
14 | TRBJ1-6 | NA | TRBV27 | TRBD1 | CASSQNRGQSPLHF | TGTGCCAGCAGTCAAAACAGGGGGCAGTCACCCCTCCACTTT
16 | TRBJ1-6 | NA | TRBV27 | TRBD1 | CASSWDRSSYNSPLHF | TGTGCCAGCAGTTGGGACAGGTCCTCCTATAATTCACCCCTCCACTTT
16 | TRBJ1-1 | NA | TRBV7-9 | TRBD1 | CASSATGGAGNTEAFF | TGTGCCAGCAGCGCCACAGGGGGCGCAGGGAACACTGAAGCTTTCTTT
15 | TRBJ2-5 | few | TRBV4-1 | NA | CASSQFTGFRETQYF | TGCGCCAGCAGCCAATTTACAGGGTTTAGAGAGACCCAGTACTTC
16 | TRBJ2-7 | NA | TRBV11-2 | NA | CASSFQTGGGSYEQYF | TGTGCCAGCAGCTTTCAGACCGGAGGTGGATCCTACGAGCAGTACTTC
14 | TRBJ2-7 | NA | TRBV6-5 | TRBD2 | CASSKLAGGNEQYF | TGTGCCAGCAGTAAACTAGCGGGAGGGAACGAGCAGTACTTC
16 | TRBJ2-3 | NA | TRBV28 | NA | CASSPSAEGSTDTQYF | TGTGCCAGCAGCCCCTCCGCAGAGGGCAGCACAGATACGCAGTATTTT
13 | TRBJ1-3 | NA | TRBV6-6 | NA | CASSGQPGNTIYF | TGTGCCAGCAGTGGACAGCCGGGAAACACCATATATTTT
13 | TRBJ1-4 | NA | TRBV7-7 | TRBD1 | CASSPDRGEKLFF | TGTGCTAGCAGCCCCGACAGGGGTGAAAAACTGTTTTTT